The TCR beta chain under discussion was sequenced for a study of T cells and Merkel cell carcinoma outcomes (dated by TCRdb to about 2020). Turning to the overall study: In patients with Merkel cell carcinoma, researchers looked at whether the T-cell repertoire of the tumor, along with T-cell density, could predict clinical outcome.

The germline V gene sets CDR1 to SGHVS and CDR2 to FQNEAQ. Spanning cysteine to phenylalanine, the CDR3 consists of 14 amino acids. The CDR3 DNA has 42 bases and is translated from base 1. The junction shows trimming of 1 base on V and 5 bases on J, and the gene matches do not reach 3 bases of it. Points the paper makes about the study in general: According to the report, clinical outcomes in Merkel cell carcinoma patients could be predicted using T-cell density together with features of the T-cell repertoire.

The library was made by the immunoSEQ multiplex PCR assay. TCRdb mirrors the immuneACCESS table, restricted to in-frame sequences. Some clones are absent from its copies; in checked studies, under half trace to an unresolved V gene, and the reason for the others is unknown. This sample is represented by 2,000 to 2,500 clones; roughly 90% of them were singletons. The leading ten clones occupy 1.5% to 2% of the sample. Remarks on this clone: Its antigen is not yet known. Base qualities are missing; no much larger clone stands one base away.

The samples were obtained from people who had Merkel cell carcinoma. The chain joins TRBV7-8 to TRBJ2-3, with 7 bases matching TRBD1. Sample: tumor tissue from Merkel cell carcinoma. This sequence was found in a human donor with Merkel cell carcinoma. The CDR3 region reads CASSLVTGVDTQYF. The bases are TGTGCCAGCAGCTTAGTTACAGGGGTAGATACGCAGTATTTT.